The 23 T cell receptor beta chains presented below share a single source sample, sequenced in a study of shared clonotypes between healthy human individuals. Clones were read by immunoSEQ multiplex PCR, and TCRdb kept only the in-frame ones, dropping some. This sample has roughly 1.4 million clones, with about 98.5% found just once. Sequencing input: naive CD4+ T cells sorted from blood. Indicated subset: CD45RA+ positively selected. The source of these receptors is a man aged 25-45 years in good health.

V is TRBV18 and J is TRBJ2-7; 10 nucleotides align to TRBD1. This CDR3 region has 15 residues. V shed 6 bases and J 4 bases; nucleotides not matched to a gene: 9. From germline, CDR1 is KGHSH and CDR2 LQKENI. CDR3 loop: CASSLKTGGSYEQYF. The CDR3 nucleotides are TGTGCCAGCTCTCTTAAGACAGGGGGCAGTTACGAGCAGTACTTC.

CDR3 sequence: CASSLQQIQETQYF. The CDR3 bases are TGCGCCAGCAGCTTGCAGCAGATACAAGAGACCCAGTACTTC. This chain links TRBV5-1 with TRBJ2-5, with D hard to call. Germline CDR1 and CDR2: SGHRS and YFSETQ. V was trimmed by 1 base and J by 2 bases, leaving 9 bases between them. This CDR3 has 14 residues. Drawing the rest from reference TRBV5-1 and TRBJ2-5, the complete variable domain is KAGVTQTPRYLIKTRGQQVTLSCSPISGHRSVSWYQQTPGQGLQFLFEYFSETQRNKGNFPGRFSGRQFSNSRSEMNVSTLELGDSALYLCASSLQQIQETQYFGPGTRLLVL.

This clone was counted a single time. The chain carries TRBV11-2 and TRBJ2-1, with 11 bases matching TRBD2. The germline gives CDR1 SGHAT, CDR2 FQNNGV. V shed 3 bases and J 7 bases; nucleotides not matched to a gene: 8. The CDR3 extends over 16 amino acids. DNA of the CDR3: TGTGCCAGCAGCTTCTTACTAGCGGGAGTTGGAAATGAGCAGTTCTTC. Its translation: CASSFLLAGVGNEQFF.

This chain connects TRBV6-6 to TRBJ2-2; TRBD2 aligns across 11 bases. The CDR3 has 13 amino acids. The germline V gene encodes CDR1 MNHNY and CDR2 SVGAGI (reference sequence). The CDR3 here is CISGLADTGELFF. For the CDR3, the DNA is TGTATTTCGGGACTAGCGGACACCGGGGAGCTGTTTTTT.

A remark on this clone: The sample contains more than one DNA sequence encoding this CDR3. The CDR3 spells CATSRDPASTDTQYF. The CDR3 DNA is TGTGCCACCAGCAGAGATCCGGCTAGCACAGATACGCAGTATTTT. The J gene is TRBJ2-3, the V gene TRBV15; D is unclear. V lost 0 bases and J lost 0, with 7 bases in between. This CDR3 comprises 15 residues. CDR1 LNHNV and CDR2 YYDKDF come from the germline V gene (reference sequence).

This clone was seen just once. Other DNA sequences of this sample code for an identical CDR3. The genes are TRBV4-3 and TRBJ1-2; D is uncertain. V lost 4 bases and J 0 bases, leaving 6 bases between the germline ends. The V gene's germline CDR1 is LGHNA and CDR2 YSLEER. The CDR3 spans 13 residues. The CDR3 DNA reads as TGCGCCAGCAGCCCCGGGGCTAACTATGGCTACACCTTC. Encoded protein: CASSPGANYGYTF.

The rearrangement joins TRBV27 to TRBJ1-5; 10 bases are shared with TRBD1. CDR1 and CDR2 (germline): MNHEY, SMNVEV (reference sequence). With V trimmed by 6 bases and J by 5 bases, 13 bases remained unmatched. The CDR3 totals 17 residues. For the CDR3, the DNA is TGTGCCAGCAGACCGGGACAGGGGAACGGGCCTTATCAGCCCCAGCATTTT. As protein: CASRPGQGNGPYQPQHF.

This chain joins TRBV11-2 and TRBJ2-6; possibly TRBD1 or TRBD2 for D (5 bases each). Trimming took off 3 bases at V and 0 bases at J, with 9 bases between the two ends. In germline, CDR1 is SGHAT, CDR2 FQNNGV. This CDR3 comprises 16 residues. DNA for the CDR3: TGTGCCAGCAGCTTCATGAGGGGCTCTGGGGCCAACGTCCTGACTTTC. As protein: CASSFMRGSGANVLTF.

V usage is TRBV19 and J usage is TRBJ1-1; TRBD1 matches 7 bases. There are 12 residues in the CDR3. Trimming removed 4 bases from V and 12 bases from J; junction bases left unmatched: 8. From germline, CDR1 is LNHDA and CDR2 SQIVND (reference sequence). The CDR3: CASSTLPGQTFF. CDR3 in DNA: TGTGCCAGTAGTACACTCCCGGGACAGACTTTCTTT.

The J gene is TRBJ1-1, the V gene TRBV5-4, with D hard to call. This CDR3 has 13 residues. The V gene's germline CDR1 is SGHNT and CDR2 YYREEE (reference sequence). V lost 4 bases to trimming and J lost 4 bases, with 11 bases between them. The CDR3 spells CASSADPTTEAFF. The DNA for the CDR3 is TGTGCCAGCAGCGCGGACCCCACCACTGAAGCTTTCTTT.

Only one count was recorded for this clone. This sequence joins TRBV7-6 and TRBJ2-3; 8 positions match TRBD2. The CDR3 has 17 amino acids. V dropped 1 base and J dropped 0; count of bases not matched to a gene: 6. The germline gives CDR1 SGHVS, CDR2 FNYEAQ. The chain's CDR3 is CASSLGSSGSSTDTQYF. The DNA for the CDR3 is TGTGCCAGCAGCTTAGGGTCCAGCGGGAGTAGCACAGATACGCAGTATTTT.

The V call is TRBV5-1, the J call TRBJ2-2; tentative D call: TRBD2 (5 bases). The CDR3 is made up of 14 amino acids. Trimming pared 4 bases from V and 4 bases from J, leaving 11 bases between. Per the germline V gene, CDR1 is SGHRS and CDR2 is YFSETQ. CDR3 DNA sequence: TGCGCCAGCAGCAGCGGATCATTCACCGGGGAGCTGTTTTTT. Its protein is CASSSGSFTGELFF.

This chain uses TRBV27 with TRBJ2-7, with D perhaps TRBD2 (8 bases). V was clipped by 3 bases and J by 3 bases, with 27 bases between them. CDR1 MNHEY and CDR2 SMNVEV come from the germline V gene (reference sequence). The CDR3 consists of 19 residues. CDR3 protein: CASSLYGFREGALYYEQYF. The CDR3 nucleotides are TGTGCCAGCAGTTTGTACGGGTTCCGGGAGGGGGCTTTGTACTACGAGCAGTACTTC.

The chain carries TRBV15 and TRBJ2-2; D is undetermined. CDR3 size: 14 residues. Trimming took off 0 bases at V and 6 bases at J, with 8 bases between the two ends. Looked up from germline, CDR1 is LNHNV and CDR2 is YYDKDF (reference sequence). The CDR3 spells CATSRERVAGELFF. DNA of the CDR3: TGTGCCACCAGCAGAGAACGGGTCGCCGGGGAGCTGTTTTTT. Complete variable domain (other parts from reference TRBV15 and TRBJ2-2): DAMVIQNPRYQVTQFGKPVTLSCSQTLNHNVMYWYQQKSSQAPKLLFHYYDKDFNNEADTPDNFQSRRPNTSFCFLDIRSPGLGDTAMYLCATSRERVAGELFFGEGSRLTVL.

Worth noting for this clone: Within the sample, other DNA sequences also encode this same CDR3. The V gene is TRBV2, the J gene TRBJ1-5, with 7 bases identical to TRBD1. In germline, CDR1 is SNHLY, CDR2 FYNNEI. After removal of 6 bases from V and 1 base from J, the junction contained 0 bases not matched to a gene. CDR3 length: 13 residues. For the CDR3, the DNA is TGTGCCAGCAGGGGACAGAGCAATCAGCCCCAGCATTTT. Translating gives CASRGQSNQPQHF. The whole variable domain, filled in from reference TRBV2 and TRBJ1-5, reads EPEVTQTPSHQVTQMGQEVILRCVPISNHLYFYWYRQILGQKVEFLVSFYNNEISEKSEIFDDQFSVERPDGSNFTLKIRSTKLEDSAMYFCASRGQSNQPQHFGDGTRLSIL.

The J gene is TRBJ2-1, the V gene TRBV2, with a possible D match to TRBD2 (6 bases). V lost 6 bases and J lost 9, with 12 bases in between. The germline V gene has CDR1 SNHLY and CDR2 FYNNEI. The CDR3 is made up of 12 amino acids. CDR3 DNA: TGTGCCAGCAGGGGGGACGGGGGTGAGCAGTTCTTC. Its translation: CASRGDGGEQFF.

This sequence joins TRBV6-5 and TRBJ2-7; tentatively, D is TRBD2 (6 bases). V was cut by 6 bases and J by 3 bases, with 15 bases left in between. The CDR3 has 14 residues. Germline CDR1 reads MNHEY; CDR2 reads SVGAGI. The DNA of the CDR3 is TGTGCCAGCAGCTCATCGGGAGCCCTCTACGAGCAGTACTTC. This sequence encodes CASSSSGALYEQYF.

V usage is TRBV7-3 and J usage is TRBJ2-7; D is undetermined. The V end lost 1 base, the J end lost 2 bases, and 6 bases lay between the germline ends. Germline lookup yields CDR1 SGHTA and CDR2 FQGTGA. This CDR3 is 13 amino acids long. The CDR3 DNA reads as TGTGCCAGCAGCTTAAGTAAGGCCTACGAGCAGTACTTC. This gives the protein CASSLSKAYEQYF. Full variable domain (remainder filled in from reference TRBV7-3 and TRBJ2-7): GAGVSQTPSNKVTEKGKYVELRCDPISGHTALYWYRQSLGQGPEFLIYFQGTGAADDSGLPNDRFFAVRPEGSVSTLKIQRTERGDSAVYLCASSLSKAYEQYFGPGTRLTVT.

The sample holds one count of this clone. This chain joins TRBV21-1 and TRBJ2-7. TRBV21-1 is a known pseudogene. This CDR3 is built from 12 residues. CDR3 in DNA: TGTGCCAGCAGCAGAAAGGGATACGAGCAGTACTTC. Protein: CASSRKGYEQYF.

The rearrangement joins TRBV18 to TRBJ2-2, with 10 positions matching TRBD1. J lost 4 bases, V lost 6 bases, and 5 bases had no gene match. CDR3 length equals 15 residues. Germline V CDR1 and CDR2: KGHSH, LQKENI. CDR3 residues: CASSRDRGITGELFF. In DNA form, the CDR3 reads TGTGCCAGCTCGCGGGACAGGGGTATCACCGGGGAGCTGTTTTTT.

The chain joins TRBV6-1 to TRBJ2-2; 14 positions match TRBD2. CDR1 and CDR2 (germline): MNHNS, SASEGT. Trimming at V came to 4 bases and at J to 6 bases, leaving 7 bases not matched to a gene. This CDR3 is built from 17 residues. The CDR3 nucleotides read TGTGCCAGCAGTGTGCCGGGACTAGCGGGAGTCCCCGGGGAGCTGTTTTTT. It translates to CASSVPGLAGVPGELFF.

The chain has TRBV5-4 and TRBJ1-1; the D gene is possibly TRBD1 (5 bases). Trimming removed 4 bases from V and 5 bases from J, with 12 bases in between. CDR3 length: 13 amino acids. Germline values: CDR1 SGHNT, CDR2 YYREEE (reference sequence). In DNA, the CDR3 is TGTGCCAGCAGCGCCAGGGCTGGGACTGAAGCTTTCTTT. Protein: CASSARAGTEAFF.

The rearrangement joins TRBV5-5 to TRBJ2-7, with D perhaps TRBD2 (5 bases). Per the germline V gene, CDR1 is SGHKS and CDR2 is YYEKEE (reference sequence). The CDR3 has 13 amino acids. V was pared by 1 base and J by 4 bases, with 9 bases between. In DNA form, the CDR3 reads TGTGCCAGCAGCTTGTGGACTCATTACGAGCAGTACTTC. The encoded protein is CASSLWTHYEQYF.